The clone carrying this T cell receptor (beta chain) was observed once. Everyone who took part was roughly 18 to 100 years old, and they came from about two dozen US areas. This CDR3 is 15 amino acids long. Per the germline V gene, CDR1 is SGDLS and CDR2 is YYNGEE. V shed 7 bases and J 2 bases; nucleotides not matched to a gene: 8. This sample was included in a study of blood T cell repertoires in COVID-19. Study-level information: Sources were T cells, B-cell-depleted T cells, or PBMCs; the material itself was cDNA or gDNA.

Original analysis: For nucleated cells, counts were estimated from reference gene primer amplification. The method was immunoSEQ multiplex PCR; TCRdb's version includes in-frame clones alone and lacks a portion of them. D and trimming were read from the DNA, whereas the V and J calls and clone size are those reported in that table. Among 350,000 to 450,000 clones, approximately 90% were seen once, and the ten largest hold roughly 0.9%. The origin of this receptor is a woman aged 40 to 50 who had been exposed to COVID-19. Sequenced input: PBMCs or T cells enriched from blood (not recorded which). The rearrangement uses TRBV9 and TRBJ1-3; TRBD1 matches 8 bases. The CDR3, as DNA: TGTGCCAGCTCCGACAGGGGACTACCTGGAAACACCATATATTTT. Protein product: CASSDRGLPGNTIYF.